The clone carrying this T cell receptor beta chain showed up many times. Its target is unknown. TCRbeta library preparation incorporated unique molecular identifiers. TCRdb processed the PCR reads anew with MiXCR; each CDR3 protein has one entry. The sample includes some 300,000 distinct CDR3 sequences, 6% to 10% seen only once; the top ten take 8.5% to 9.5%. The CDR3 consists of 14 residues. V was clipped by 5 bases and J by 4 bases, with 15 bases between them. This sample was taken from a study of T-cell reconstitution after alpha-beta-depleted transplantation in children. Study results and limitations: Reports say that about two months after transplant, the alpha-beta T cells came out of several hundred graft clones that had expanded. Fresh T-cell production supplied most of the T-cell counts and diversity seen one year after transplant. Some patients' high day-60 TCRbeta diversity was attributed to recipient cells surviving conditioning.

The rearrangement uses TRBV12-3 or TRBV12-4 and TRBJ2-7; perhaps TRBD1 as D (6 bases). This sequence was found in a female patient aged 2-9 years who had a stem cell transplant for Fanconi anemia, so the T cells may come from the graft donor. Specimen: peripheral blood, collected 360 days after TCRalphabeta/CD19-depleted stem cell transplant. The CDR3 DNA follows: TGTGCCAGCAGTATGACAGGTATAAGTTACGAGCAGTACTTC. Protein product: CASSMTGISYEQYF.